This T cell receptor (beta chain) was sequenced in a study of monozygotic twins with inflammatory bowel disease. General study findings and limits: Among patients, repertoires may have gained variability from differing immunosuppressive treatments. Among the T cells, different subtypes could not be distinguished. Healthy twins showed more clonotype sharing with others than IBD patients, especially patients with disease activity.

Turning to this clonotype: Its antigen is not known.

For both chains, the TCRalpha and TCRbeta cDNA went through two nested PCRs of approximately 16 and 10 cycles. Following a re-call of the 5' RACE reads, TCRdb has one entry per CDR3 protein and lacks DNA. The sample totals about 330,000 distinct CDR3 sequences. Germline loops: CDR1 SGHRS, CDR2 YFSETQ. CDR3 length equals 14 residues. Sequencing was carried out using blood. The receptor was derived from a human donor with ulcerative colitis or Crohn's disease, or a healthy co-twin of an affected twin (not recorded which). The chain uses TRBV5-1 and TRBJ2-3. This chain's CDR3 is CASSLDTLTDTQYF.